Listed below are T cell receptor beta chains from one sample, sequenced in a study of blood T cell repertoires in COVID-19. The method was immunoSEQ multiplex PCR; TCRdb's version includes in-frame clones alone and lacks a portion of them. The table includes 200,000 to 300,000 clones, roughly 85% detected once. The source material was peripheral blood. The receptors stem from a man in his forties or fifties with COVID-19, enrolled during active disease. Both conserved end residues are part of each CDR3. The order of the fields is V gene, J gene, clone size, D gene, CDR3 DNA, CDR3 protein. D genes are given only for firm matches. Only part of the rows carry a size: once, few, many, or a class if the clone is expanded.

v_gene: TRBV9
j_gene: TRBJ2-2
abundance: NA
d_gene: NA
CDR3nt: TGTGCCAGCAGCGTAGATTCTGTGTCCGGGGAGCTGTTTTTT
CDR3aa: CASSVDSVSGELFF

v_gene: TRBV5-1
j_gene: TRBJ2-5
abundance: NA
d_gene: TRBD2
CDR3nt: TGCGCCAGCAGCTTGGGCCTCTCGCGGGGGGATGAGACCCAGTACTTC
CDR3aa: CASSLGLSRGDETQYF

v_gene: TRBV19
j_gene: TRBJ1-4
abundance: NA
d_gene: NA
CDR3nt: TGTGCCAGTAGTCCTAGAGCAATTCCCGGGGAAAAACTGTTTTTT
CDR3aa: CASSPRAIPGEKLFF

v_gene: TRBV27
j_gene: TRBJ1-4
abundance: NA
d_gene: NA
CDR3nt: TGTGCCAGCAGGCGTAGTGGAGCAACTAATGAAAAACTGTTTTTT
CDR3aa: CASRRSGATNEKLFF

v_gene: TRBV4-1
j_gene: TRBJ1-2
abundance: NA
d_gene: TRBD1
CDR3nt: TGCGCCAGCAGGGATACAGGGGAGACTGGCTACACCTTC
CDR3aa: CASRDTGETGYTF

v_gene: TRBV5-6
j_gene: TRBJ1-5
abundance: NA
d_gene: NA
CDR3nt: TGTGCCAGCAGCTTGTGGGCTATTAATCAGCCCCAGCATTTT
CDR3aa: CASSLWAINQPQHF

v_gene: TRBV7-2
j_gene: TRBJ2-1
abundance: NA
d_gene: TRBD2
CDR3nt: TGTGCCAGCAGCTTATCCGGGACTAGCGGGGGTGAGCAGTTCTTC
CDR3aa: CASSLSGTSGGEQFF

v_gene: TRBV2
j_gene: TRBJ1-4
abundance: NA
d_gene: NA
CDR3nt: TGTGCCAGCGGACCGGGAAAGCGGGAAAAACTGTTTTTT
CDR3aa: CASGPGKREKLFF

v_gene: TRBV6-6
j_gene: TRBJ1-4
abundance: NA
d_gene: NA
CDR3nt: TGTGCCAGCAGTTATCTTGAAAAACTGTTTTTT
CDR3aa: CASSYLEKLFF

v_gene: TRBV4-3
j_gene: TRBJ1-4
abundance: once
d_gene: TRBD1
CDR3nt: TGCGCCAGCAGCCAAGGGACAGGGACAATGGAAAAACTGTTTTTT
CDR3aa: CASSQGTGTMEKLFF

v_gene: TRBV2
j_gene: TRBJ2-1
abundance: NA
d_gene: TRBD2
CDR3nt: TGTGCCGGCGGACTAGCGGGGGGTTACAATGAGCAGTTCTTC
CDR3aa: CAGGLAGGYNEQFF

v_gene: TRBV4-1
j_gene: TRBJ1-2
abundance: NA
d_gene: TRBD1
CDR3nt: TGCGCCAGCAGCCAAGAACACAGGGGGCTAGGTGGCTACACCTTC
CDR3aa: CASSQEHRGLGGYTF

v_gene: TRBV10-3
j_gene: TRBJ2-3
abundance: NA
d_gene: TRBD1
CDR3nt: TGTGCCATCAGTCGACAGGGCACACGGTTCACAGATACGCAGTATTTT
CDR3aa: CAISRQGTRFTDTQYF

v_gene: TRBV5-1
j_gene: TRBJ1-1
abundance: NA
d_gene: NA
CDR3nt: TGCGCCAGCAGCTTGGAGGTCGGGGGGCCCACTGAAGCTTTCTTT
CDR3aa: CASSLEVGGPTEAFF

v_gene: TRBV6-2/TRBV6-3
j_gene: TRBJ2-1
abundance: NA
d_gene: NA
CDR3nt: TGTGCCAGCAGTTTCGGGGGGCCTGGTGAGCAGTTCTTC
CDR3aa: CASSFGGPGEQFF

v_gene: TRBV7-9
j_gene: TRBJ2-3
abundance: once
d_gene: TRBD2
CDR3nt: TGTGCCAGCAGCTGGGGGACTAGCGGGGGAGGAGATACGCAGTATTTT
CDR3aa: CASSWGTSGGGDTQYF

v_gene: TRBV25-1
j_gene: TRBJ1-5
abundance: NA
d_gene: TRBD1
CDR3nt: TGTGCCAGCAGACAGACAGGGGGCCCGGAGCAGCCCCAGCATTTT
CDR3aa: CASRQTGGPEQPQHF

v_gene: TRBV6-5
j_gene: TRBJ1-2
abundance: NA
d_gene: TRBD1
CDR3nt: TGTGCCAGCACCCCCGGGACAGGGGGCAGCTATGGCTACACCTTC
CDR3aa: CASTPGTGGSYGYTF

v_gene: TRBV13
j_gene: TRBJ1-5
abundance: NA
d_gene: NA
CDR3nt: TGTGCCAGCAGCTTGGGGAAGACGGGAAAAAGCAATCAGCCCCAGCATTTT
CDR3aa: CASSLGKTGKSNQPQHF

v_gene: TRBV27
j_gene: TRBJ1-2
abundance: NA
d_gene: NA
CDR3nt: TGTGCCAGCAGTTTATCGGCGGGGAGCTATGGCTACACCTTC
CDR3aa: CASSLSAGSYGYTF

v_gene: TRBV12-3/TRBV12-4
j_gene: TRBJ2-7
abundance: NA
d_gene: NA
CDR3nt: TGTGCCAGCACCCTTACCGAGGCGAGAGAGCAGTACTTC
CDR3aa: CASTLTEAREQYF

v_gene: TRBV15
j_gene: TRBJ2-7
abundance: NA
d_gene: NA
CDR3nt: TGTGCCACCAGCAGAGATCTCGGCAGGCAGGTCGAGCAGTACTTC
CDR3aa: CATSRDLGRQVEQYF

v_gene: TRBV3-1/TRBV3-2
j_gene: TRBJ2-1
abundance: NA
d_gene: TRBD2
CDR3nt: TGTGCCAGCAGCTCCGGGGGGGGATCATACAATGAGCAGTTCTTC
CDR3aa: CASSSGGGSYNEQFF

v_gene: TRBV4-1
j_gene: TRBJ2-7
abundance: NA
d_gene: NA
CDR3nt: TGCGCCAGCAGCCAAGGCCGACTCGACTCCTACGAGCAGTACTTC
CDR3aa: CASSQGRLDSYEQYF

v_gene: TRBV27
j_gene: TRBJ1-6
abundance: NA
d_gene: NA
CDR3nt: TGTGCCAGCAGTTTAGGAGGCGGGTATAATTCACCCCTCCACTTT
CDR3aa: CASSLGGGYNSPLHF

v_gene: TRBV10-3
j_gene: TRBJ2-3
abundance: few
d_gene: NA
CDR3nt: TGTGCCATCAGACATGAGGGGGTTCAAGATACGCAGTATTTT
CDR3aa: CAIRHEGVQDTQYF

v_gene: TRBV4-3
j_gene: TRBJ2-7
abundance: NA
d_gene: NA
CDR3nt: TGCGCCAGCAGCCAGAGACTAGGATCCTACGAGCAGTACTTC
CDR3aa: CASSQRLGSYEQYF

v_gene: TRBV18
j_gene: TRBJ1-2
abundance: NA
d_gene: NA
CDR3nt: TGTGCCAGCTCCTCTAACCTCTATGGCTACACCTTC
CDR3aa: CASSSNLYGYTF

v_gene: TRBV2
j_gene: TRBJ1-1
abundance: NA
d_gene: NA
CDR3nt: TGTGCCAGCAGTGAAAGGAGAGTTATTGAAGCTTTCTTT
CDR3aa: CASSERRVIEAFF